The 24 T cell receptor beta chains below come from one sample, sequenced in a study of blood T cells in healthy people across ages. Primed by a sample-barcoded 5' primer and a J-beta primer mix, a second PCR proceeded for about 7 to 12 cycles. MiXCR was run by TCRdb on the 5' RACE reads, yielding one entry per CDR3 protein. The sample has some 760,000 distinct CDR3 sequences, more than 20% seen once. This same sample was also part of a study on T cells of mothers and their children.

Sequenced input: blood. All receptors derive from a boy aged 10-17 years in good health.

The rearrangement links TRBV4-2 to TRBJ2-7, with D tentatively TRBD2 (6 bases). CDR1 is LGHNA and CDR2 is YNFKEQ in the germline V gene. V was cut by 4 bases and J by 2 bases, with 24 bases left in between. The CDR3 is 18 amino acids. The CDR3 loop reads CASSRLIADSATTYEQYF. The CDR3 region has the DNA TGTGCCAGCAGCCGACTAATAGCGGACTCCGCTACTACCTACGAGCAGTACTTC.

In its sample, this clonotype was seen a few times. CDR3 amino acids: CSVDGEGREAFF. For the CDR3, the DNA is TGCAGCGTTGATGGTGAGGGTCGTGAAGCTTTCTTT. The gene calls are TRBV29-1 and TRBJ1-1; D ambiguous. Germline CDR1 SQVTM, CDR2 ANQGSEA. V was shortened by 3 bases and J by 7 bases, with 12 bases between the two germline ends. This CDR3 has 12 residues.

V usage is TRBV7-9 and J usage is TRBJ1-3; D may be TRBD1 (5 bases). Trimming removed 5 bases at V and 0 bases at J, with 11 bases between. CDR3 length equals 15 residues. Germline loops: CDR1 SEHNR, CDR2 FQNEAQ (reference sequence). Here the CDR3 DNA reads TGTGCCAGCAGCGACCTCGGGGGCTCTGGAAACACCATATATTTT. This gives the protein CASSDLGGSGNTIYF.

This clonotype has more than one count but fewer than ten. The genes are TRBV11-2 and TRBJ2-5, with D unresolved. V was clipped by 3 bases and J by 1 base, with 12 bases between them. The length of the CDR3 is 15 residues. Germline CDR1 reads SGHAT; CDR2 reads FQNNGV. CDR3 nucleotides: TGTGCCAGCAGCTTCCAGGACGGCTTCCAAGAGACCCAGTACTTC. Amino acids: CASSFQDGFQETQYF.

This clonotype was detected a few times. J is TRBJ1-2 and V is TRBV28; TRBD1 is a possible D gene (5 bases). V gave up 7 bases and J gave up 5 bases, with 14 bases separating them. Per the germline V gene, CDR1 is MDHEN and CDR2 is SYDVKM. This CDR3 contains 13 residues. CDR3 protein: CASIPSRGYGYTF. DNA for the CDR3: TGTGCCAGCATTCCAAGTAGGGGTTATGGCTACACCTTC.

This clonotype was seen only a few times. The rearrangement links TRBV7-9 to TRBJ2-5; 7 positions match TRBD2. CDR3 size: 15 residues. V lost 6 bases and J lost 3; bases outside the gene matches: 10. CDR1 SEHNR and CDR2 FQNEAQ come from the germline V gene (reference sequence). The CDR3 region is CASSRAGPQKETQYF. The CDR3, as DNA: TGTGCCAGCAGTCGAGCGGGGCCCCAAAAAGAGACCCAGTACTTC.

This clonotype has more than one count but fewer than ten. The chain combines TRBV6-1 with TRBJ1-4; 8 bases are shared with TRBD1. The length of the CDR3 is 13 residues. The germline V gene has CDR1 MNHNS and CDR2 SASEGT. After removal of 6 bases from V and 8 bases from J, the junction contained 5 bases not matched to a gene. CDR3 residues: CASRGQGWEKLFF. The CDR3 nucleotides are TGTGCCAGCAGAGGACAGGGCTGGGAAAAACTGTTTTTT.

V gene TRBV20-1 combines with J gene TRBJ2-5; 7 bases are a match to TRBD2. Gene TRBJ2-1 matches the end of the DNA better, so the J call may be wrong. The CDR3 is 14 amino acids. Per the germline V gene, CDR1 is DFQATT and CDR2 is SNEGSKA (reference sequence). CDR3 protein: CSAREAGRYNEQFF. For the CDR3, the DNA is TGCAGTGCTAGAGAAGCGGGAAGGTACAATGAGCAGTTCTTC.

The chain joins TRBV3-1 to TRBJ2-3, with 10 bases matching TRBD2. The germline V gene encodes CDR1 LGHDT and CDR2 YNNKEL (reference sequence). Trimming removed 2 bases from V and 5 bases from J; junction bases left unmatched: 10. The CDR3 runs to 17 residues. CDR3 coding DNA: TGTGCCAGCAGCCAATTTGTCGGTGCTAGCGGGAGAGATACGCAGTATTTT. This translates into CASSQFVGASGRDTQYF.

This clonotype was picked up many times. The chain joins TRBV6-5 to TRBJ2-3, with D perhaps matching TRBD2 (6 bases). Trimming shortened V by 0 bases and J by 4 bases, and 17 bases separated the two germline ends. CDR3 length equals 17 residues. The germline CDR1 and CDR2 sequences are MNHEY and SVGAGI. CDR3 DNA: TGTGCCAGCAGTTACTCTTATATGGCGGGATTGGCAGATACGCAGTATTTT. This gives the protein CASSYSYMAGLADTQYF.

In this sample, this clonotype turned up once. V usage is TRBV2 and J usage is TRBJ1-4; 8 bases agree with TRBD1. Germline CDR1 reads SNHLY; CDR2 reads FYNNEI. Trimming took 6 bases from V and 1 from J; bases not matched to a gene: 19. This CDR3 is 20 amino acids long. This chain's CDR3 is CASRDRVAGSAVLTNEKLFF. In DNA form, the CDR3 reads TGTGCCAGCAGGGACAGGGTTGCGGGTTCTGCTGTGCTAACTAATGAAAAACTGTTTTTT.

This chain joins TRBV20-1 and TRBJ1-4; tentatively, D is TRBD1 (5 bases). From germline, CDR1 is DFQATT and CDR2 SNEGSKA (reference sequence). This CDR3 spans 17 amino acids. The V end lost 1 base, the J end lost 0 bases, and 15 bases lay between the germline ends. CDR3 in amino acids: CSARGAPEGATNEKLFF. Here the CDR3 DNA reads TGCAGTGCTAGAGGAGCCCCAGAAGGGGCAACTAATGAAAAACTGTTTTTT.

This clonotype turned up a few times. The genes are TRBV5-1 and TRBJ1-2; D gene ambiguous. The germline V gene encodes CDR1 SGHRS and CDR2 YFSETQ. This CDR3 contains 12 residues. V was trimmed by 0 bases and J by 6 bases, leaving 6 bases between them. The DNA of the CDR3 is TGCGCCAGCAGCTTGGGAAATAATGGCTACACCTTC. This encodes CASSLGNNGYTF.

The chain uses TRBV7-2 and TRBJ2-7, with 13 bases lining up with TRBD2. Germline lookup yields CDR1 SGHTA and CDR2 FQGNSA. V lost 5 bases and J lost 2; bases outside the gene matches: 3. CDR3 size: 15 residues. This chain's CDR3 is CASSELAGGTYEQYF. The CDR3, as DNA: TGTGCCAGCAGCGAACTAGCGGGAGGGACCTACGAGCAGTACTTC.

A few counts support this clonotype. The J gene is TRBJ2-5, the V gene TRBV28, with D possibly being TRBD1 (5 bases). The end of the DNA fits TRBJ2-7 better, so the J call may be wrong. The CDR3 runs 16 residues. Germline CDR1 and CDR2: MDHEN and SYDVKM. In DNA form, the CDR3 reads TGTGCCAGCAGTTTGGTCAGGGTTTTAAGCTCCTACGAGCAGTACTTC. This gives the protein CASSLVRVLSSYEQYF.

This clonotype was counted at least ten times. This chain connects TRBV28 to TRBJ2-5; no reliable D call. V was clipped by 3 bases and J by 5 bases, with 13 bases between them. Germline loops: CDR1 MDHEN, CDR2 SYDVKM. This CDR3 is built from 14 residues. CDR3 DNA sequence: TGTGCCAGCAGTTTTATCGGCAATGGGGAGACCCAGTACTTC. Translating gives CASSFIGNGETQYF.

The J gene is TRBJ1-4, the V gene TRBV2; perhaps TRBD1 as D (5 bases). Per germline, CDR1 SNHLY and CDR2 FYNNEI. There are 14 residues in the CDR3. Trimming shortened V by 4 bases and J by 4 bases, and 10 bases separated the two germline ends. The CDR3 loop reads CASSAGRYNEKLFF. Written as DNA, the CDR3 is TGTGCCAGCAGTGCGGGACGGTATAATGAAAAACTGTTTTTT.

Concerning this clonotype itself: The junction shows a germline mismatch at one end, possibly a read error. The genes are TRBV7-2 and TRBJ2-5; TRBD1 might be the D (6 bases). CDR3 length equals 14 residues. Germline V CDR1 and CDR2: SGHTA, FQGNSA. CDR3 sequence (DNA): TGTGCCAGCAGCTCTACAGGGTACCAAGAGACCAAGTACTTC. It encodes CASSSTGYQETKYF. Variable domain in full (rest from reference TRBV7-2 and TRBJ2-5): GAGVSQSPSNKVTEKGKDVELRCDPISGHTALYWYRQSLGQGLEFLIYFQGNSAPDKSGLPSDRFSAERTGGSVSTLTIQRTQQEDSAVYLCASSSTGYQETKYFGPGTRLLVL.

This clonotype showed up just a few times. The chain has TRBV7-9 and TRBJ2-5; D is unresolved. V was trimmed by 5 bases and J by 2 bases, leaving 18 bases between them. The CDR3 totals 16 residues. Germline V gives CDR1 SEHNR, CDR2 FQNEAQ (reference sequence). The DNA of the CDR3 is TGTGCCAGCAGCCGAGTAATTTTGGCAGATCAAGAGACCCAGTACTTC. Its protein is CASSRVILADQETQYF.

This clonotype was picked up a small number of times. This chain connects TRBV7-2 to TRBJ1-3; D unresolved. The CDR3 has 17 amino acids. V was trimmed by 1 base and J by 0 bases, leaving 13 bases between them. Germline values: CDR1 SGHTA, CDR2 FQGNSA. In DNA, the CDR3 is TGTGCCAGCAGCTTAGTGGGCAGTGTGTTCTCTGGAAACACCATATATTTT. Its translation: CASSLVGSVFSGNTIYF.

This clonotype was seen more than once but under ten times. The rearrangement uses TRBV3-1 and TRBJ2-5, with D perhaps matching TRBD1 (6 bases). The CDR3 extends over 16 amino acids. Trimming removed 4 bases at V and 1 base at J, with 16 bases between. Germline loops: CDR1 LGHDT, CDR2 YNNKEL (reference sequence). The DNA for the CDR3 is TGTGCCAGCAGCCCCGGGACACCAAACTTCCAAGAGACCCAGTACTTC. Translating gives CASSPGTPNFQETQYF.

This clonotype was detected many times. This sequence joins TRBV28 and TRBJ2-2, with unresolved D. Trimming pared 3 bases from V and 7 bases from J, leaving 6 bases between. Per germline, CDR1 MDHEN and CDR2 SYDVKM. The CDR3 runs 12 residues. The CDR3 bases are TGTGCCAGCAGTTTTGACCGCGGGGAGCTGTTTTTT. Its protein product is CASSFDRGELFF.

The CDR3 protein is CASSFRTLSSYNSPLHF. The CDR3 DNA sequence: TGTGCCAGCAGTTTCCGGACCCTCAGCTCCTATAATTCACCCCTCCACTTT. The rearrangement uses TRBV12-3 or TRBV12-4 and TRBJ1-6; D remains unclear. Trimming pared 3 bases from V and 0 bases from J, leaving 12 bases between. There are 17 residues in the CDR3.

This clonotype was counted between two and nine times. The rearrangement uses TRBV4-3 and TRBJ2-3; tentatively, D is TRBD2 (5 bases). The germline CDR1 and CDR2 sequences are LGHNA and YSLEER. There are 16 residues in the CDR3. Deletions cut 0 bases from V and 5 bases from J, with 15 bases between. CDR3 DNA: TGCGCCAGCAGCCAAGATTACGGGGTTGAGGTAGATACGCAGTATTTT. It specifies CASSQDYGVEVDTQYF.